The clone carrying this T cell receptor (beta chain) was found a few times. The source of the sample is a study of cytomegalovirus exposure and HLA in healthy donors. With 60 Vbeta and 13 Jbeta primers, the PCR was carried out. Method: immunoSEQ multiplex PCR; TCRdb's copy keeps in-frame clones and lacks some. This table holds 200,000 to 250,000 clones, 82% found once. The sample consisted of PBMCs. The sequence was obtained from a woman aged 40 to 50 in good health and CMV-seropositive.

CDR3 DNA: TGTGCCAGCAGTGTTGACAGGGACGGTGGTGGCTACACCTTC. Amino acids: CASSVDRDGGGYTF. V and J are TRBV2 and TRBJ1-2; 7 bases map to TRBD1. The CDR3 spans 14 residues. The germline V gene encodes CDR1 SNHLY and CDR2 FYNNEI. With V trimmed by 4 bases and J by 7 bases, 9 bases remained unmatched.